This T cell receptor (beta chain) originates from a study of regulatory T cells in long-lasting Graves disease. This clonotype appeared many times. The length of the CDR3 is 13 residues. V lost 9 bases to trimming and J lost 4 bases, with 12 bases between them. Libraries of TCR beta came from iRepertoire HTBI primers plus Arm-PCR of CDR3 regions. From the multiplex PCR reads, TCRdb called clonotypes with MiXCR, one entry per CDR3 protein. The sample consists of roughly 500,000 distinct CDR3 sequences, roughly 13% of them appearing once. Stated time point: newly diagnosed GD, antithyroid drugs for less than 3 months. Making the TCR library involved RNA that had been extracted from PBMCs. These same data were also listed under a study on T cells in Graves' hyperthyroidism and ophthalmopathy.

The V and J genes are TRBV12-3 or TRBV12-4 and TRBJ2-2; no reliable D call. The material was peripheral blood mononuclear cells (PBMCs), obtained at new diagnosis, from a patient treated with antithyroid drugs. The source of this sequence is a man aged 25-45 years with Graves disease. CDR3 coding DNA: TGTGCCAGTTTTCAGAGATTCACCGGGGAGCTGTTTTTT. Translation: CASFQRFTGELFF.